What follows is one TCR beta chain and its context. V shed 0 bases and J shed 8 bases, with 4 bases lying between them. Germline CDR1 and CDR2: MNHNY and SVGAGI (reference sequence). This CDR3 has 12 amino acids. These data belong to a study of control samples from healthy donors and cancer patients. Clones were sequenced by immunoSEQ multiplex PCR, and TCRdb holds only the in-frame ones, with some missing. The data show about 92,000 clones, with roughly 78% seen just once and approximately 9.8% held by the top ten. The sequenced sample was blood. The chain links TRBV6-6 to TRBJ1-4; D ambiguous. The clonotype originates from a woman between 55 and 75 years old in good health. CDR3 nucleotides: TGTGCCAGCAGTTACTCCGGGGAAAAACTGTTTTTT. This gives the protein CASSYSGEKLFF.